Listed here are 20 T cell receptor beta chains from one sample, sequenced in a study of CXCR3-negative and CXCR3-positive naive CD8 T cells. These receptors have no known antigen. Study-level points and caveats: In CXCR3-positive naive cells, the TRB CDR3s were more hydrophobic than in CXCR3-negative naive cells.

Carrying UMI labels, the TRB cDNA libraries were prepared through 5' RACE. TCRdb reworked the 5' RACE reads into one entry per CDR3 protein, no DNA. The sample has nearly 90,000 distinct CDR3 sequences. Input material: naive CXCR3+ CD8+ T cells from blood. Subset noted: CD45RO-CCR7+CD27+CD95- naive CD8+ T cells expressing CXCR3 (TNR3+). All receptors come from a human donor in good health. Some clones in this sample may be carry-over from other donors' samples.

The gene calls are TRBV7-6 and TRBJ2-2; TCRdb reports TRBD1, a call that lacks DNA to check it against. The CDR3 length is 13 residues. Germline CDR1 is SGHVS and CDR2 is FNYEAQ. CDR3 amino acids: CASSRTGGGELFF.

The chain recombines TRBV7-6 with TRBJ1-1. The CDR3 covers 13 residues. The germline V gene encodes CDR1 SGHVS and CDR2 FNYEAQ. CDR3 in amino acids: CASSLGASSEAFF.

The genes are TRBV6-2 or TRBV6-3 and TRBJ2-7. The CDR3 contains 12 residues. The germline gives CDR1 MNHEY, CDR2 SVGEGT. The CDR3 sequence is CASRVDTYEQYF.

The CDR3 sequence is CATSDPNTEAFF. V usage is TRBV28 and J usage is TRBJ1-1. Germline CDR1 MDHEN, CDR2 SYDVKM. The CDR3 is made up of 12 amino acids.

The rearrangement uses TRBV9 and TRBJ1-5; TCRdb's assignment of TRBD1 cannot be checked, as there is no DNA. There are 15 residues in the CDR3. Germline CDR1 SGDLS, CDR2 YYNGEE. The CDR3 spells CASSGNRDDNQPQHF.

The chain links TRBV12-3 or TRBV12-4 to TRBJ1-6; TCRdb calls TRBD1, which cannot be checked without DNA. CDR3 size: 20 residues. CDR3 region: CASSFSNRDSPYSYNSPLHF.

The J gene is TRBJ1-1, the V gene TRBV28; the D call of TRBD1 rests on TCRdb alone, since no DNA is present to check it. The CDR3 spans 14 residues. The V gene's germline CDR1 is MDHEN and CDR2 SYDVKM. CDR3 loop: CASSHSAGATEAFF.

This chain connects TRBV6-5 to TRBJ1-1; TCRdb names TRBD1, which stays unverified in the absence of DNA. Germline V gene data show CDR1 as MNHEY and CDR2 as SVGAGI. The CDR3 is 14 residues long. The CDR3: CASTLGQGGTEAFF.

The chain joins TRBV7-9 to TRBJ1-1; TCRdb outputs TRBD1, but without DNA this stays unchecked. There are 15 residues in the CDR3. The germline gives CDR1 SEHNR, CDR2 FQNEAQ (reference sequence). The CDR3 sequence: CASSSWDGLNTEAFF.

The CDR3 is CASSYSPDLPGNTIYF. The chain couples TRBV6-6 to TRBJ1-3. Germline CDR1 and CDR2: MNHNY and SVGAGI (reference sequence). CDR3 length: 16 amino acids.

This sequence joins TRBV6-1 and TRBJ1-1. Germline V gives CDR1 MNHNS, CDR2 SASEGT. The CDR3 runs to 13 residues. The chain's CDR3 is CASSAYRSTEAFF.

V is TRBV12-3 or TRBV12-4 and J is TRBJ1-6. The length of the CDR3 is 12 residues. The CDR3 sequence is CASSLGNSPLHF.

The chain couples TRBV15 to TRBJ1-4. The CDR3 length is 17 residues. Germline V gene sequence: CDR1 LNHNV, CDR2 YYDKDF (reference sequence). The CDR3 region is CATSTKQLRDFNEKLFF.

The chain joins TRBV5-4 to TRBJ1-6. CDR1 SGHNT and CDR2 YYREEE come from the germline V gene (reference sequence). CDR3 size: 15 residues. The CDR3 sequence: CASSSGAGYNSPLHF.

The chain has TRBV7-3 and TRBJ2-1. The CDR3 is made up of 15 amino acids. CDR1 and CDR2 (germline): SGHTA, FQGTGA. The CDR3 sequence: CASSSHQNPYNEQFF.

The chain uses TRBV20-1 and TRBJ2-5. Looked up from germline, CDR1 is DFQATT and CDR2 is SNEGSKA (reference sequence). The CDR3 spans 16 residues. CDR3 protein: CSASATPYPTQETQYF.

The chain carries TRBV6-2 or TRBV6-3 and TRBJ2-1; TCRdb's D gene call, TRBD2, goes unchecked for lack of DNA. The V gene's germline CDR1 is MNHEY and CDR2 SVGEGT. The CDR3 is 16 amino acids. Here the CDR3 reads CASSRGTSNRYNEQFF.

The V gene is TRBV27, the J gene TRBJ1-5. CDR3 length: 21 amino acids. Germline CDR1 MNHEY, CDR2 SMNVEV (reference sequence). The CDR3 is CASSPYPPDAEDHYSNQPQHF.

This CDR3 is CASSQDRKPPEAFF. This rearrangement joins TRBV4-3 to TRBJ1-1. This CDR3 has 14 amino acids. CDR1 is LGHNA, CDR2 YSLEER, per germline.

V gene TRBV12-3 or TRBV12-4 combines with J gene TRBJ2-3; TCRdb's D call, TRBD2, is unchecked because there is no DNA. The CDR3 contains 13 residues. The CDR3 reads CASSQAGTDTQYF.